The 30 T cell receptor beta chains reported below all come from one sample, sequenced in a study of regulatory T cells in long-lasting Graves disease. Building the TCR beta libraries relied on iRepertoire HTBI primers, and CDR3 regions underwent Arm-PCR. TCRdb itself ran the multiplex PCR reads through MiXCR, one entry per CDR3 protein. The sample lists 250,000 to 400,000 distinct CDR3 sequences, 15% to 20% seen once, with about two fifths in the top ten. The time point was: newly diagnosed GD, antithyroid drugs for less than 3 months. After RNA was extracted from PBMCs, the TCR library was made from it. Here the sequenced sample was peripheral blood mononuclear cells (PBMCs), taken at new diagnosis, from a patient treated with antithyroid drugs. The receptors here all came from a female donor with Graves disease.

This clonotype occurred many times. J is TRBJ2-3 and V is TRBV18, with D uncertain. The CDR3 extends over 14 amino acids. Germline V gives CDR1 KGHSH, CDR2 LQKENI. V was pared by 2 bases and J by 8 bases, with 14 bases between. The CDR3 region is CASSPGGFTSTQYF. Here the CDR3 DNA reads TGTGCCAGCTCACCAGGTGGCTTCACAAGTACGCAGTATTTT.

This clonotype showed up many times. This chain links TRBV27 with TRBJ1-2, with D possibly matching TRBD1 (6 bases). Trimming shortened V by 6 bases and J by 4 bases, and 18 bases separated the two germline ends. This CDR3 spans 15 amino acids. The germline CDR1 and CDR2 sequences are MNHEY and SMNVEV (reference sequence). The CDR3 loop is CASSPSDSMSYGYTF. In DNA, the CDR3 is TGTGCCAGCAGCCCTTCGGACAGTATGAGCTATGGCTACACCTTC.

This clonotype was counted between two and nine times. CDR3 protein: CASSQDLAGSLANTGELFF. The CDR3 DNA is TGCGCCAGCAGCCAAGATTTGGCTGGAAGCCTTGCGAACACCGGGGAGCTGTTTTTT. This chain uses TRBV4-1 with TRBJ2-2; D is unresolved. V was shortened by 0 bases and J by 0 bases, with 17 bases between the two germline ends. Per germline, CDR1 MGHRA and CDR2 YSYEKL. CDR3 length equals 19 residues.

This clonotype was counted at least ten times. The J gene is TRBJ1-2, the V gene TRBV28; the D gene is possibly TRBD1 (5 bases). Germline V lookup: CDR1 MDHEN, CDR2 SYDVKM. CDR3 length: 13 residues. V lost 6 bases and J 4 bases, leaving 12 bases between the germline ends. CDR3 nucleotide sequence: TGTGCCAGCAGCCAGATGGGGACCTATGGCTACACCTTC. Translated, it gives CASSQMGTYGYTF.

About this clonotype itself: A far larger clone is a single base away, which makes a read error likely. The rearrangement links TRBV12-3 or TRBV12-4 to TRBJ2-3; 8 bases agree with TRBD1. Gene TRBJ2-7 matches the end of the DNA better, so the J call may be wrong. The CDR3 totals 15 residues. The CDR3 DNA reads as TGTGCCAGCAGTTTACAGGGGGCGGCCCTCTACGAGCAGTACTTC. Residues: CASSLQGAALYEQYF.

The sample holds many counts of this clonotype. The chain has TRBV9 and TRBJ2-1; the match to TRBD2 covers 11 bases. The CDR3 is made up of 15 amino acids. V shed 3 bases, J shed 4 bases, and the junction held 3 bases outside the gene matches. In germline, CDR1 is SGDLS, CDR2 YYNGEE. CDR3 DNA: TGTGCCAGCAGCGCGACTAGCGGGGATTACAATGAGCAGTTCTTC. It is translated as CASSATSGDYNEQFF.

This clonotype was counted many times. This chain uses TRBV2 with TRBJ1-1, with a possible D match to TRBD1 (5 bases). CDR3 size: 13 residues. Trimming shortened V by 4 bases and J by 4 bases, and 10 bases separated the two germline ends. The V gene's germline CDR1 is SNHLY and CDR2 FYNNEI. CDR3 residues: CASSVWQGTEAFF. The CDR3 coding sequence is TGTGCCAGCAGTGTGTGGCAGGGCACTGAAGCTTTCTTT. The entire variable domain, with the rest obtained from reference TRBV2 and TRBJ1-1, is as follows: EPEVTQTPSHQVTQMGQEVILRCVPISNHLYFYWYRQILGQKVEFLVSFYNNEISEKSEIFDDQFSVERPDGSNFTLKIRSTKLEDSAMYFCASSVWQGTEAFFGQGTRLTVV.

CDR3 sequence (DNA): TGCAGCGTTGAAGTTTTGGATACGCAGTATTTT. It is translated as CSVEVLDTQYF. The rearrangement joins TRBV29-1 to TRBJ2-3; no clear D. The CDR3 contains 11 residues. V dropped 1 base and J dropped 6 bases, with 5 bases sitting between them. CDR1 and CDR2 from the germline V gene are SQVTM and ANQGSEA.

This clonotype was counted at least ten times. J is TRBJ2-7 and V is TRBV7-3; 10 nucleotides line up with TRBD1. From germline, CDR1 is SGHTA and CDR2 FQGTGA. The CDR3 runs to 15 residues. The junction had 9 bases not matched to a gene; V was cut back by 5 bases and J by 5 bases. CDR3 bases: TGTGCCAGCAGCAACTGGGACAGGGGTCAGGACGAGCAGTACTTC. It is translated as CASSNWDRGQDEQYF.

The sample holds many counts of this clonotype. The chain links TRBV27 to TRBJ2-1; possibly TRBD2 for D (6 bases). V shed 7 bases and J shed 7 bases, with 20 bases lying between them. The CDR3 spans 15 residues. The germline V gene encodes CDR1 MNHEY and CDR2 SMNVEV (reference sequence). The CDR3 is CASILRRGGLNEQFF. The CDR3 bases are TGTGCCAGCATCCTGCGGAGGGGCGGCTTGAATGAGCAGTTCTTC.

This clonotype was counted ten times or more. The chain has TRBV19 and TRBJ1-5; unclear D gene. This CDR3 has 13 residues. Per the germline V gene, CDR1 is LNHDA and CDR2 is SQIVND (reference sequence). V lost 7 bases to trimming and J lost 4 bases, with 11 bases between them. The DNA of the CDR3 is TGTGCCAGTACGGGCAGTGGAAATCAGCCCCAGCATTTT. As protein: CASTGSGNQPQHF.

This clonotype was seen repeatedly, ten times or more. V is TRBV19 and J is TRBJ2-2; 13 bases match TRBD2. This CDR3 comprises 19 residues. V dropped 5 bases and J dropped 1; count of bases not matched to a gene: 10. CDR1 is LNHDA, CDR2 SQIVND, per germline (reference sequence). Here the CDR3 reads CASSQPGLAGWENTGELFF. In DNA, the CDR3 is TGTGCCAGTAGTCAACCGGGACTAGCGGGATGGGAGAACACCGGGGAGCTGTTTTTT. Variable domain in full (rest from reference TRBV19 and TRBJ2-2): DGGITQSPKYLFRKEGQNVTLSCEQNLNHDAMYWYRQDPGQGLRLIYYSQIVNDFQKGDIAEGYSVSREKKESFPLTVTSAQKNPTAFYLCASSQPGLAGWENTGELFFGEGSRLTVL.

This clonotype appeared a few times. The chain employs TRBV6-1 and TRBJ1-5; D call uncertain. Germline V gene sequence: CDR1 MNHNS, CDR2 SASEGT. The V end was cut by 6 bases, the J end by 4 bases, with 19 bases between. The CDR3 is 16 amino acids. CDR3 in DNA: TGTGCCAGCAGGGGTACGGACGAGGCCCTTAATCAGCCCCAGCATTTT. It yields the protein CASRGTDEALNQPQHF.

This clonotype was counted many times. This chain connects TRBV2 to TRBJ2-7; D unclear. The ends were cut back, 3 bases at V and 0 bases at J, with 3 bases in the middle. The CDR3 loop spans 12 amino acids. The germline V gene has CDR1 SNHLY and CDR2 FYNNEI. The DNA for the CDR3 is TGTGCCAGCAGTGAGAACTCCTACGAGCAGTACTTC. Translating it yields CASSENSYEQYF.

The table lists this clonotype with many counts. The V call is TRBV6-2 or TRBV6-3, the J call TRBJ2-1, with 7 bases lining up with TRBD2. The germline V gene encodes CDR1 MNHEY and CDR2 SVGEGT. V trimming: 1 base; J trimming: 9 bases; junction bases outside the gene matches: 9. The CDR3 has 15 residues. The CDR3 here is CASSYWRELPGEQFF. The CDR3 DNA sequence: TGTGCCAGCAGTTACTGGCGGGAGTTACCCGGTGAGCAGTTCTTC.

The table lists this clonotype with many counts. The chain uses TRBV18 and TRBJ1-1, with no clear D. The length of the CDR3 is 14 residues. CDR1 KGHSH and CDR2 LQKENI come from the germline V gene. Trimming left V 0 bases short and J 9 bases short, with 14 bases between. CDR3 sequence: CASSPPEEDKKAFF. The CDR3 DNA reads TGTGCCAGCTCACCACCGGAGGAAGATAAGAAAGCTTTCTTT.

This clonotype came up many times. V usage is TRBV2 and J usage is TRBJ2-3; 9 bases map to TRBD1. From germline, CDR1 is SNHLY and CDR2 FYNNEI. This CDR3 region has 15 residues. J was trimmed by 1 base and V by 9 bases; bases with no gene match: 8. CDR3 bases: TGTGCCAGAGGGACCGGGACAGGGCGCACAGATACGCAGTATTTT. This codes for CARGTGTGRTDTQYF.

This clonotype has a count of ten or more. The chain employs TRBV28 and TRBJ2-7; 7 bases agree with TRBD2. V lost 5 bases, J lost 4 bases, and 17 bases stayed unmatched. This CDR3 is 17 amino acids long. The germline V gene has CDR1 MDHEN and CDR2 SYDVKM. CDR3 bases: TGTGCCAGCAGTCCCCTACTCCTCAAGCGGGGTGCTTACGAGCAGTACTTC. Protein: CASSPLLLKRGAYEQYF. Combining the CDR3 with reference TRBV28 and TRBJ2-7 gives the whole variable domain DVKVTQSSRYLVKRTGEKVFLECVQDMDHENMFWYRQDPGLGLRLIYFSYDVKMKEKGDIPEGYSVSREKKERFSLILESASTNQTSMYLCASSPLLLKRGAYEQYFGPGTRLTVT.

This clonotype has only a few counts. The J gene is TRBJ2-5, the V gene TRBV5-1, with D uncertain. Germline assignment: CDR1 SGHRS and CDR2 YFSETQ. CDR3 length: 14 residues. The ends were cut back, 1 base at V and 0 bases at J, with 7 bases in the middle. The CDR3 coding sequence is TGCGCCAGCAGCTTGAGACGCGACCAAGAGACCCAGTACTTC. Encoded protein: CASSLRRDQETQYF.

This clonotype occurred many times. The chain carries TRBV6-9 and TRBJ2-7; 7 positions agree with TRBD1. This CDR3 has 16 residues. CDR1 and CDR2 (germline): MNHGY, SVAAGI. Trimming cost V 4 bases and J 2 bases; bases outside gene matches: 11. CDR3 sequence reads: CASSFDPGGITYEQYF. The CDR3 coding sequence is TGTGCCAGCAGTTTCGACCCAGGGGGAATAACCTACGAGCAGTACTTC.

This clonotype has a count of ten or more. This chain connects TRBV11-2 to TRBJ1-1, with D hard to call. This CDR3 has 17 residues. Looked up from germline, CDR1 is SGHAT and CDR2 is FQNNGV. V was cut by 5 bases and J by 0 bases, with 19 bases left in between. The CDR3 sequence: CASSLPPPFVMNTEAFF. The CDR3 DNA is TGTGCCAGCAGCCTCCCCCCGCCGTTTGTCATGAACACTGAAGCTTTCTTT.

Concerning this clonotype itself: One end of the junction is discordant with germline, which a read error may explain. The rearrangement links TRBV6-6 to TRBJ2-3; no definite D call. CDR3 length: 16 amino acids. Germline lookup yields CDR1 MNHNY and CDR2 SVGAGI (reference sequence). The CDR3 DNA reads as TGTACCAGCAGTTACTCGATTTCCGCGGTCACAGATACGCAGTATTTT. Residues: CTSSYSISAVTDTQYF.

The chain is built from TRBV20-1 and TRBJ2-7; D is ambiguous. Germline CDR1 DFQATT, CDR2 SNEGSKA (reference sequence). The CDR3 runs 13 residues. Trimming shortened V by 1 base and J by 4 bases, and 11 bases separated the two germline ends. The CDR3 region has the DNA TGCAGTGCTAGAGTCGGCAATGAGTACGAGCAGTACTTC. Its protein product is CSARVGNEYEQYF.

This chain connects TRBV16 to TRBJ2-2; 8 positions agree with TRBD1. V shed 0 bases, J shed 4 bases, and the junction held 4 bases outside the gene matches. This CDR3 spans 16 amino acids. Germline loops: CDR1 KGHSY, CDR2 FQNENV. The CDR3 reads CASSQSDRGFTGELFF. DNA for the CDR3: TGTGCCAGCAGCCAATCTGACAGGGGCTTCACCGGGGAGCTGTTTTTT.

The chain is built from TRBV28 and TRBJ1-6; TRBD1 aligns across 8 bases. Trimming removed 6 bases from V and 8 bases from J; junction bases left unmatched: 6. The germline gives CDR1 MDHEN, CDR2 SYDVKM. This CDR3 spans 14 amino acids. The CDR3 sequence is CASSLQGEDSPLHF. The CDR3 DNA sequence: TGTGCCAGCAGCTTACAGGGGGAAGATTCACCCCTCCACTTT. Full variable domain (outside the CDR3, taken from reference TRBV28 and TRBJ1-6): DVKVTQSSRYLVKRTGEKVFLECVQDMDHENMFWYRQDPGLGLRLIYFSYDVKMKEKGDIPEGYSVSREKKERFSLILESASTNQTSMYLCASSLQGEDSPLHFGNGTRLTVT.

This clonotype showed up just a few times. The chain is built from TRBV7-9 and TRBJ2-1, with 11 nucleotides matching TRBD2. The CDR3 has 20 amino acids. The junction had 15 bases not matched to a gene; V was cut back by 5 bases and J by 0 bases. Germline V gene data show CDR1 as SEHNR and CDR2 as FQNEAQ (reference sequence). DNA of the CDR3: TGTGCCAGCAGCCCCAGATCCGGGACTAGCGGCCCTAGCTCCTACAATGAGCAGTTCTTC. Its protein is CASSPRSGTSGPSSYNEQFF.

Regarding this clonotype: It may be a read error: a sequence one base away is much more abundant. This chain uses TRBV4-1 with TRBJ2-5, with D unclear. This CDR3 comprises 17 residues. The V and J ends lost 0 bases and 2 bases respectively, with 16 bases between them. Germline V gene data show CDR1 as MGHRA and CDR2 as YSYEKL. Written as DNA, the CDR3 is TGCGCCAGCAGCCAAGATCTGACGAGAAGGAAGCAAGAGACCCAGTACTTC. It yields the protein CASSQDLTRRKQETQYF.

The chain is built from TRBV12-3 or TRBV12-4 and TRBJ2-1; TRBD2 is a possible D gene (6 bases). The CDR3 spans 12 residues. The V and J ends lost 3 bases and 10 bases respectively, with 10 bases between them. The CDR3 loop reads CASSFSGGEQFF. CDR3 DNA: TGTGCCAGCAGTTTTAGCGGAGGGGAGCAGTTCTTC.

This chain links TRBV20-1 with TRBJ2-7; D is perhaps TRBD2 (5 bases). Looked up from germline, CDR1 is DFQATT and CDR2 is SNEGSKA (reference sequence). The V end was cut by 5 bases, the J end by 0 bases, with 14 bases between. The CDR3 loop spans 14 amino acids. The CDR3: CSAGSTGNSYEQYF. Written as DNA, the CDR3 is TGCAGTGCTGGCTCGACCGGGAACTCCTACGAGCAGTACTTC.

Notes on this clonotype: A read error may explain this, as a much larger clone is one base away. V and J are TRBV3-1 and TRBJ2-7, with 9 positions matching TRBD2. The ends lost 4 bases at V and 6 bases at J; junction bases unmatched: 13. The CDR3 totals 16 residues. Germline V CDR1 and CDR2: LGHDT, YNNKEL (reference sequence). The CDR3 loop reads CASSPRFSGSQGEQYF. CDR3 in DNA: TGTGCCAGCAGCCCCCGGTTTAGCGGGAGTCAGGGCGAGCAGTACTTC.